This TCR beta chain was recovered during a study of blood T cell repertoires in COVID-19. About the study: The United States, Italy and Spain provided the acute and convalescent COVID-19 samples. Sample material is recorded as cDNA or gDNA derived from T cells, B-cell-depleted T cells, or PBMCs.

Participants, about 18 to 95 years old, spanned about 26 US areas. Participant-reported clinical history was the basis for cohort assignment. Assay: immunoSEQ multiplex PCR; the TCRdb copy retains only in-frame clones and omits some. The table has around 250,000 clones, almost 85% seen once; the top ten hold about 15%. Trimming at V came to 4 bases and at J to 9 bases, leaving 5 bases not matched to a gene. The CDR3 loop spans 13 amino acids. CDR1 and CDR2 (germline): SGHAT, FQNNGV. This chain joins TRBV11-2 and TRBJ1-3, with 8 bases matching TRBD1. The sequenced sample consisted of PBMCs or T cells enriched from blood (not recorded which). The clonotype originates from a man aged 35 to 55 who had recovered from COVID-19. The CDR3 coding sequence is TGTGCCAGCAGCTCAGGACAGGGCGGCACCATATATTTT. Residues: CASSSGQGGTIYF.